This note documents a single T cell receptor (beta chain) sequence. The data were obtained in a study of blood T cell repertoires in COVID-19. Turning to the study itself: Sites in the United States, Italy and Spain provided acute and convalescent COVID-19 samples. T cells, B-cell-depleted T cells, or PBMCs supplied cDNA or gDNA.

The germline V gene has CDR1 SGHVS and CDR2 FQNEAQ. The CDR3 length is 15 residues. V was trimmed by 4 bases and J by 10 bases, leaving 23 bases between them. The repertoire was sequenced with immunoSEQ multiplex PCR; TCRdb's copy has only in-frame clones and lacks some. The profile covers approximately 74,000 clones, with around 90% appearing a single time and about 5% taken by the ten largest. The sequenced sample consisted of peripheral blood. This receptor was obtained from a woman aged 60-75 years with active COVID-19. V is TRBV7-8 and J is TRBJ2-7; D is possibly TRBD2 (6 bases). The CDR3 is CASSSVRDSRLDQYF. In DNA, the CDR3 is TGTGCCAGCAGCTCAGTCCGGGACTCCCGATTGGATCAGTACTTC.